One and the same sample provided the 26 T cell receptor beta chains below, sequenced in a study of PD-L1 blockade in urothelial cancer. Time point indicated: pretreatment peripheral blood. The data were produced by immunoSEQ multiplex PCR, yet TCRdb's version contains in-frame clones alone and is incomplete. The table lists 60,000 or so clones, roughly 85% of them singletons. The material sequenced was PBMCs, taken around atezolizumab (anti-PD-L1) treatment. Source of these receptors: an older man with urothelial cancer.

CDR3: CAWTPPPGNQPQHF. The CDR3, as DNA: TGTGCCTGGACCCCCCCGCCAGGCAATCAGCCCCAGCATTTT. V and J are TRBV30 and TRBJ1-5; unclear D gene. With 4 bases removed from V and 2 bases from J, the gap between germline ends came to 12 bases. CDR1 and CDR2 from the germline V gene are GTSNPN and SVGIG (reference sequence). This CDR3 is built from 14 residues.

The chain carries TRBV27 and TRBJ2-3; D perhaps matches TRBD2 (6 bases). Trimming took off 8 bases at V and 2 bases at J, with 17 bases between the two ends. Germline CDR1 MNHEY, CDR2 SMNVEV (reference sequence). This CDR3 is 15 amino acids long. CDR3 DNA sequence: TGTGCCAGCGGCGCCTGGGACTGGCACACAGATACGCAGTATTTT. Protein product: CASGAWDWHTDTQYF.

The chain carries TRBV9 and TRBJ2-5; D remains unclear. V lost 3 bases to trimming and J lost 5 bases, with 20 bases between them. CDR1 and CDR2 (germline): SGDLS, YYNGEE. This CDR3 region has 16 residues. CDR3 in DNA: TGTGCCAGCAGCGCTGGTATCCTGACTGCCTCGGAGACCCAGTACTTC. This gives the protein CASSAGILTASETQYF.

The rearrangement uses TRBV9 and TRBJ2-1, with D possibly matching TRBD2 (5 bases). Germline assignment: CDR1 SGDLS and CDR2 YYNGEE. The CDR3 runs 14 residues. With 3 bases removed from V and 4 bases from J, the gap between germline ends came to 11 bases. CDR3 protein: CASSAEAFYNEQFF. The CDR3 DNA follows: TGTGCCAGCAGCGCGGAGGCTTTTTACAATGAGCAGTTCTTC.

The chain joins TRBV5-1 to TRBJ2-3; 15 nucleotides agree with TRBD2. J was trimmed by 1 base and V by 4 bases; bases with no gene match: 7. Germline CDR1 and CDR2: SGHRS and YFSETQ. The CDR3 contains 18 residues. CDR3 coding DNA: TGCGCCAGCAGCCCGGGACTAGCGGGAGGACAGGGCACAGATACGCAGTATTTT. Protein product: CASSPGLAGGQGTDTQYF.

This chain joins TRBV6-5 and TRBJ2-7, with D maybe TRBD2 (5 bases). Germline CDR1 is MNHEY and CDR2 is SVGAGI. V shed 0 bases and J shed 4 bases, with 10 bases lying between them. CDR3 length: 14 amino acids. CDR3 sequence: CASSYSGESYEQYF. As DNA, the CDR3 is TGTGCCAGCAGTTACTCGGGAGAGAGTTACGAGCAGTACTTC.

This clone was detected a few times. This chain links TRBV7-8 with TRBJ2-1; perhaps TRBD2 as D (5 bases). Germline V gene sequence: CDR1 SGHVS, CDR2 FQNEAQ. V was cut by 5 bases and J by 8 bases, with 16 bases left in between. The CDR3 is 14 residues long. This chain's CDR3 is CASSTGWGGDEQFF. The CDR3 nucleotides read TGTGCCAGCAGCACGGGATGGGGTGGGGATGAGCAGTTCTTC.

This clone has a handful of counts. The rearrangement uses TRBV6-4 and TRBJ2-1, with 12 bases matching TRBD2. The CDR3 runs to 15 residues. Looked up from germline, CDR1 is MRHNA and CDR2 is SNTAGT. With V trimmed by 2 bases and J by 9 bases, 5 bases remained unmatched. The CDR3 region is CASSDTTSGSSEQFF. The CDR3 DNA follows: TGTGCCAGCAGTGACACGACTAGCGGGAGTTCTGAGCAGTTCTTC.

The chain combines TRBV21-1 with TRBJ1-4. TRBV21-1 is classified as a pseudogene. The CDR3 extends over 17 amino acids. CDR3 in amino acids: CASLNRRGRATNEKLFF. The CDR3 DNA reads TGTGCCAGTCTAAATCGGAGGGGACGAGCAACTAATGAAAAACTGTTTTTT.

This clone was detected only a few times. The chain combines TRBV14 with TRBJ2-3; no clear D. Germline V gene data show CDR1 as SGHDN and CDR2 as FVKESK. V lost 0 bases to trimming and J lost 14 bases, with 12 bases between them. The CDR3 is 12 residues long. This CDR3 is CASSQDWSVAYF. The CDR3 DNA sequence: TGTGCCAGCAGCCAAGATTGGAGCGTCGCGTATTTT. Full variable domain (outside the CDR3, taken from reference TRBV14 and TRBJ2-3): EAGVTQFPSHSVIEKGQTVTLRCDPISGHDNLYWYRRVMGKEIKFLLHFVKESKQDESGMPNNRFLAERTGGTYSTLKVQPAELEDSGVYFCASSQDWSVAYFGPGTRLTVL.

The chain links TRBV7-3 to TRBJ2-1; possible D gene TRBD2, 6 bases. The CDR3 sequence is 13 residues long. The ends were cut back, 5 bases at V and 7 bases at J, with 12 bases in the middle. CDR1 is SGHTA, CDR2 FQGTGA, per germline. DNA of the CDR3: TGTGCCAGCAGCCTCGACGGGGGTAATGAGCAGTTCTTC. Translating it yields CASSLDGGNEQFF. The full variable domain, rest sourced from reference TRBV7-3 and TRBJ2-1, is GAGVSQTPSNKVTEKGKYVELRCDPISGHTALYWYRQSLGQGPEFLIYFQGTGAADDSGLPNDRFFAVRPEGSVSTLKIQRTERGDSAVYLCASSLDGGNEQFFGPGTRLTVL.

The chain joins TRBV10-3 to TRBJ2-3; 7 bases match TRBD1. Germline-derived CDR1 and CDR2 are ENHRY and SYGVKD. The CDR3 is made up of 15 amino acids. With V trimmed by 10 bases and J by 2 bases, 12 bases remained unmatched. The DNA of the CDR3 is TGTGCCACCCGACAGGGAAATTGGGCCACAGATACGCAGTATTTT. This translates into CATRQGNWATDTQYF.

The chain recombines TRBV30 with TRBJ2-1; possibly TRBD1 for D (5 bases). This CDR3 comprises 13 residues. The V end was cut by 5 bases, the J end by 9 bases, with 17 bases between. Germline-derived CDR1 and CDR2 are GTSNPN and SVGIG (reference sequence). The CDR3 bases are TGTGCCTGGGCCGGTGGGGCCCGGAGTGAGCAGTTCTTC. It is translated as CAWAGGARSEQFF.

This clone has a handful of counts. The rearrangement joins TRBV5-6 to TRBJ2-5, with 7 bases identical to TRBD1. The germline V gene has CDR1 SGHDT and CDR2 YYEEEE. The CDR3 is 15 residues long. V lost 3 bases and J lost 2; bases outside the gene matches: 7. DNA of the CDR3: TGTGCCAGCAGCTACTACAGGGGCGGGCAAGAGACCCAGTACTTC. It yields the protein CASSYYRGGQETQYF.

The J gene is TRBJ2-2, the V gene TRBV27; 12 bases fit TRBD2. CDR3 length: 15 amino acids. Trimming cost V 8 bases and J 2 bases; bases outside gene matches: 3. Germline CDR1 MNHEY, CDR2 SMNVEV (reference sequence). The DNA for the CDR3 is TGTGCCAGCTCACTAGCGGGAGGTAACACCGGGGAGCTGTTTTTT. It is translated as CASSLAGGNTGELFF.

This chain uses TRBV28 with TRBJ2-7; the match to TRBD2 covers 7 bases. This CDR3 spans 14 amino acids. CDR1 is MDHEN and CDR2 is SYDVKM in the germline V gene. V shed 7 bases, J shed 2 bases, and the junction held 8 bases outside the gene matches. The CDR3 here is CASTTGGAAYEQYF. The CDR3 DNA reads TGTGCCAGCACCACGGGGGGAGCCGCCTACGAGCAGTACTTC.

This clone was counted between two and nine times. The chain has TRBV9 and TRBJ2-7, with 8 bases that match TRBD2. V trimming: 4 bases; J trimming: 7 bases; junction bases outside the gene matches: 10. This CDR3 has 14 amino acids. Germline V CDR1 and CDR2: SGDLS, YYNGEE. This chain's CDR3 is CASSPTGTRGEQYF. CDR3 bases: TGTGCCAGCAGCCCTACCGGGACTAGGGGGGAGCAGTACTTC.

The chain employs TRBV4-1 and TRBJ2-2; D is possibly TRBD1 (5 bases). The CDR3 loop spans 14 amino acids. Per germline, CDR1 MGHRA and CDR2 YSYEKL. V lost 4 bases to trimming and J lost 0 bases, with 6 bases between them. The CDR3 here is CASSLTANTGELFF. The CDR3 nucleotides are TGCGCCAGCAGCCTGACAGCGAACACCGGGGAGCTGTTTTTT.

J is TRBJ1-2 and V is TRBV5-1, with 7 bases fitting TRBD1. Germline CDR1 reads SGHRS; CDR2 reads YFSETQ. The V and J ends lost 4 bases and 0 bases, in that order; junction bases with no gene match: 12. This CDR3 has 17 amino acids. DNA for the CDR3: TGCGCCAGCAGCCCGTGGGACAGCTCAGTTGCTAACTATGGCTACACCTTC. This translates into CASSPWDSSVANYGYTF.

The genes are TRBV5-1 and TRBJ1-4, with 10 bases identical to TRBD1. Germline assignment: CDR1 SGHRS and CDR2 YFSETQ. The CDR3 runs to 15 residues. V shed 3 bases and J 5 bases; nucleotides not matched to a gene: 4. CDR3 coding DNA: TGCGCCAGCAGCTCAATGGGACAGGGGAATGAAAAACTGTTTTTT. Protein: CASSSMGQGNEKLFF.

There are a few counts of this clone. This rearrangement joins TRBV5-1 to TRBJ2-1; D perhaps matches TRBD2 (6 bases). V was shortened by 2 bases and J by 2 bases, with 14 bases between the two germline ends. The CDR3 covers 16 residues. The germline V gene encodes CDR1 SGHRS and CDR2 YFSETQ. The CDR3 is CASSFNPAGPYNEQFF. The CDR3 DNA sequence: TGCGCCAGCAGCTTTAATCCCGCGGGACCCTACAATGAGCAGTTCTTC.

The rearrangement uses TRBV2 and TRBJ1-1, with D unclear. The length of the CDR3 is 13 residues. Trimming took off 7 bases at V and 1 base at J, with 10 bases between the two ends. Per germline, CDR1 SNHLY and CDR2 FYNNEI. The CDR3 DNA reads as TGTGCCAGCAACCCTGACACGAACACTGAAGCTTTCTTT. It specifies CASNPDTNTEAFF.

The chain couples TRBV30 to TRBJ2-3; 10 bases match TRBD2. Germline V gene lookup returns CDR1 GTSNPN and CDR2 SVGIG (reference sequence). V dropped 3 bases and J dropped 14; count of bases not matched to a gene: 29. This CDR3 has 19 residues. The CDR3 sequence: CAWSQRVPASGGFERYAYF. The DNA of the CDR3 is TGTGCCTGGAGCCAACGAGTACCTGCTAGCGGGGGATTTGAGAGATACGCGTATTTT.

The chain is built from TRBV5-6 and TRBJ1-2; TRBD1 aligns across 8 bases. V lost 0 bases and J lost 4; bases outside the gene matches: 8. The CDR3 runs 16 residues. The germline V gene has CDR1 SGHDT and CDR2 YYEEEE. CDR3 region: CASSLDGQGPFYGYTF. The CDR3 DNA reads TGTGCCAGCAGCTTGGATGGACAGGGACCATTCTATGGCTACACCTTC.

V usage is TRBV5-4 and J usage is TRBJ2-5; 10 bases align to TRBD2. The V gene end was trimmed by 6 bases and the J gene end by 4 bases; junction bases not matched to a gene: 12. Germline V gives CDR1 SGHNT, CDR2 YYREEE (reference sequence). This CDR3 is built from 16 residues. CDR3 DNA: TGTGCCAGCACCGAGGGGAGCGGGAGGGCCGGAGAGACCCAGTACTTC. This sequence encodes CASTEGSGRAGETQYF.

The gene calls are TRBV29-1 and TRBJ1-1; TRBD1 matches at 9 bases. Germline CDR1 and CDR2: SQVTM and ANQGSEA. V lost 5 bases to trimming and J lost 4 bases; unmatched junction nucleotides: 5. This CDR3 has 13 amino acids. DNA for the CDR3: TGCAGCGTTACCCGGGACAGGGTCACTGAAGCTTTCTTT. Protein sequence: CSVTRDRVTEAFF.